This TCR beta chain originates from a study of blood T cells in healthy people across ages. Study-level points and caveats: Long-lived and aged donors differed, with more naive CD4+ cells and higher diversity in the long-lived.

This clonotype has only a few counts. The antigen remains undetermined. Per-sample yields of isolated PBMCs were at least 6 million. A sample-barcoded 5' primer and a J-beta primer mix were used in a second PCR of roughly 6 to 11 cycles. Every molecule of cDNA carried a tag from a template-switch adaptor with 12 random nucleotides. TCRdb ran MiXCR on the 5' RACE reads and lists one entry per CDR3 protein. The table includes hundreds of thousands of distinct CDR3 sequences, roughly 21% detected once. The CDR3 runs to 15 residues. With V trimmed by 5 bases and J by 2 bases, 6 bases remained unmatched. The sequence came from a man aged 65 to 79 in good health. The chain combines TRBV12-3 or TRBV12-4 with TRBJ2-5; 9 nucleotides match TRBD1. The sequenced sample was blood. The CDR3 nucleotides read TGTGCCAGCAGTCCACAGGGGGCGGGTCAAGAGACCCAGTACTTC. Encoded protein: CASSPQGAGQETQYF.